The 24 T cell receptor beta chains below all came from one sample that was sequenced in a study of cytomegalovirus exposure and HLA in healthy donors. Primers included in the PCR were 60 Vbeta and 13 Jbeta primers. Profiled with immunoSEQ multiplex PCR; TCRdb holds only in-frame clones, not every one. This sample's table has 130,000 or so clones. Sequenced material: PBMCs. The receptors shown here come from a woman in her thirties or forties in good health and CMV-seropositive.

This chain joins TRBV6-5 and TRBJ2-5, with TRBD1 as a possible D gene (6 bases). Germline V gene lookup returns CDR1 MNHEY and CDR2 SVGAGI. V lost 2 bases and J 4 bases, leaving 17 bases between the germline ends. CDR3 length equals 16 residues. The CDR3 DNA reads TGTGCCAGCAGTTACCCCTCCGAGAGCAGGGGAGAGACCCAGTACTTC. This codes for CASSYPSESRGETQYF.

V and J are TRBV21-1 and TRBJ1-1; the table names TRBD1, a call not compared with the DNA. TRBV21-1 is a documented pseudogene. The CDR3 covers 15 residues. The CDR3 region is CASSKDGRVLTEAFF. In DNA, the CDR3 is TGTGCCAGCAGCAAAGATGGCAGGGTGTTGACTGAAGCTTTCTTT.

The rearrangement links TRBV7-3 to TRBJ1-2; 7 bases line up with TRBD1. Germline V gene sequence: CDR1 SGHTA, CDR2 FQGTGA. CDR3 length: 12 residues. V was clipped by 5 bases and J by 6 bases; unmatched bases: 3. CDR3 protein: CASSNTGDGYTF. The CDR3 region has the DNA TGTGCCAGCAGCAATACAGGGGATGGCTACACCTTC.

For the CDR3, the DNA is TGTGCCAGCAGTGAGCACCGGGTCTATGGCTACACCTTC. It encodes CASSEHRVYGYTF. V usage is TRBV6-1 and J usage is TRBJ1-2; D unresolved. V lost 3 bases and J 4 bases, leaving 9 bases between the germline ends. Germline loops: CDR1 MNHNS, CDR2 SASEGT. The CDR3 is made up of 13 amino acids.

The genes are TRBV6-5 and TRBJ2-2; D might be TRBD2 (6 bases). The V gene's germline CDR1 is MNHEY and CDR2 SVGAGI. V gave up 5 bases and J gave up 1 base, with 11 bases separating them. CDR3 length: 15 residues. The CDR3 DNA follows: TGTGCCAGCAGTCGGGACTTGATGAACACCGGGGAGCTGTTTTTT. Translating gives CASSRDLMNTGELFF.

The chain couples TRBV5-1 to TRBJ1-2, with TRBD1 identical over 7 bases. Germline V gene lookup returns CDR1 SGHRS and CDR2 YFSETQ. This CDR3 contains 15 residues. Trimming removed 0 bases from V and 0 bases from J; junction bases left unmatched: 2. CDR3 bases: TGCGCCAGCAGCTTGGAGACAGGGTCTAACTATGGCTACACCTTC. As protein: CASSLETGSNYGYTF.

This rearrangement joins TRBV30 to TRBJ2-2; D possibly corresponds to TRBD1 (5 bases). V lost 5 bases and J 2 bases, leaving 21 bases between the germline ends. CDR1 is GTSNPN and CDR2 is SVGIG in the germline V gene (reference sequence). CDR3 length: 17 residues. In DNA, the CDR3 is TGTGCCTGGGGCAACCGGTTGGGCAGGGTTAACACCGGGGAGCTGTTTTTT. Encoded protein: CAWGNRLGRVNTGELFF.

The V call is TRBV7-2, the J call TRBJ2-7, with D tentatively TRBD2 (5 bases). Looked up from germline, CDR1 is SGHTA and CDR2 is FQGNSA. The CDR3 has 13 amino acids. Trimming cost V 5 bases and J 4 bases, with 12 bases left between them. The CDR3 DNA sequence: TGTGCCAGCAGCCAGGACTCTATTTACGAGCAGTACTTC. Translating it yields CASSQDSIYEQYF.

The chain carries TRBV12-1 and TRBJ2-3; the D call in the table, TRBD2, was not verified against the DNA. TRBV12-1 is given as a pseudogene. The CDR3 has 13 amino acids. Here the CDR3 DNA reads TGTGCCAGCAGCTTTCCTAGCACAGATACGCAGTATTTT. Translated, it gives CASSFPSTDTQYF.

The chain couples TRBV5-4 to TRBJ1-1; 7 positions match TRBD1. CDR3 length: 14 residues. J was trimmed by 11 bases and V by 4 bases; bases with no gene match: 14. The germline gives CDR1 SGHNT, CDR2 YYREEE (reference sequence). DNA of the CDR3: TGTGCCAGCAGCGGGAGACAGGGCCGAATTGGGGCTTTCTTT. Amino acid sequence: CASSGRQGRIGAFF.

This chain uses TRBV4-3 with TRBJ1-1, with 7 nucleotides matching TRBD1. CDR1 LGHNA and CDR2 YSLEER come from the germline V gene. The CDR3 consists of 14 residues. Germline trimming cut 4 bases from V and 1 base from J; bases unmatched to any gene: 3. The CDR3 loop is CASSLGQSNTEAFF. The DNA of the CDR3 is TGCGCCAGCAGCCTGGGACAGTCGAACACTGAAGCTTTCTTT.

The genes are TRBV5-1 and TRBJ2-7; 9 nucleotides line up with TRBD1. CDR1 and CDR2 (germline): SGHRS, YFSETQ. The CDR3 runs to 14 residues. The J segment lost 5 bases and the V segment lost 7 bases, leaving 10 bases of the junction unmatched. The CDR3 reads CASRRDRAANEQYF. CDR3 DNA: TGCGCCAGCCGAAGGGACAGGGCTGCCAACGAGCAGTACTTC.

CDR3 loop: CASTKRANSYEQYF. The CDR3 nucleotides are TGTGCCAGTACAAAGCGAGCGAACTCCTACGAGCAGTACTTC. This chain uses TRBV19 with TRBJ2-7; no clear D gene. Trimming pared 7 bases from V and 0 bases from J, leaving 13 bases between. The length of the CDR3 is 14 residues. Germline assignment: CDR1 LNHDA and CDR2 SQIVND (reference sequence).

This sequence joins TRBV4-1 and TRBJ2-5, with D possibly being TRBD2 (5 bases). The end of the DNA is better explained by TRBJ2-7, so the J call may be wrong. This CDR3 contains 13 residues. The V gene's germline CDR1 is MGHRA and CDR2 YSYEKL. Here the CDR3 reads CASSYGLTYEQYF. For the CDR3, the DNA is TGCGCCAGCAGCTACGGACTGACCTACGAGCAGTACTTC.

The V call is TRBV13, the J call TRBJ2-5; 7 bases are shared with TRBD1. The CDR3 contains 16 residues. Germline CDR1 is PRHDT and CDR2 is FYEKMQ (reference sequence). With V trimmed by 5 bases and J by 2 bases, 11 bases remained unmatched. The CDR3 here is CASSKGGAGGQETQYF. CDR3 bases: TGTGCCAGCAGCAAAGGGGGCGCGGGCGGACAAGAGACCCAGTACTTC.

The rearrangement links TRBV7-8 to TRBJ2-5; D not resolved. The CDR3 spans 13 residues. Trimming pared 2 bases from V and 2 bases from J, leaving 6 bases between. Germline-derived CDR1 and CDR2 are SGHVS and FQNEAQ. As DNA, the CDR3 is TGTGCCAGCAGCTTAACGCAGCAAGAGACCCAGTACTTC. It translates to CASSLTQQETQYF.

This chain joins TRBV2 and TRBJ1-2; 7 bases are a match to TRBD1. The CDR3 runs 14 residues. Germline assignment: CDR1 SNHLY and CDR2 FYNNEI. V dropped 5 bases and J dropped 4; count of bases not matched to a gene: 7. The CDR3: CASSLGGQGYGYTF. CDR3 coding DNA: TGTGCCAGCAGTCTAGGGGGCCAGGGCTATGGCTACACCTTC.

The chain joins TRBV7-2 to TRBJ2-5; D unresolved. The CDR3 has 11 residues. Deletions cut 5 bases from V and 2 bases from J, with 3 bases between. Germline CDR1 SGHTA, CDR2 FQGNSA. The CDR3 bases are TGTGCCAGCAGCCAACAAGAGACCCAGTACTTC. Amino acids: CASSQQETQYF.

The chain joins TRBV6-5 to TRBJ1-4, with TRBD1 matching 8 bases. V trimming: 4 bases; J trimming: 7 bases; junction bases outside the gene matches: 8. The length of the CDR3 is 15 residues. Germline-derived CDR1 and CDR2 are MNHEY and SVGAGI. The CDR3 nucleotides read TGTGCCAGCAGTTCCGGGACAGGTCGGGGTGAAAAACTGTTTTTT. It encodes CASSSGTGRGEKLFF.

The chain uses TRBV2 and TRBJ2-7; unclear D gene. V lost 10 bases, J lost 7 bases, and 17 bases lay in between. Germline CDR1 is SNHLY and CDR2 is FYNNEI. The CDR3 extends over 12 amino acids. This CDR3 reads CATRVPSEEQYF. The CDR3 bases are TGTGCCACAAGAGTACCCTCTGAGGAGCAGTACTTC.

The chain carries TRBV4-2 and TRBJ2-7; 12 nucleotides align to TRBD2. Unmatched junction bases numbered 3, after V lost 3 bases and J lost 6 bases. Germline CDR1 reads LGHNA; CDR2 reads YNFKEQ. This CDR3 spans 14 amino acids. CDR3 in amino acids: CASSQRLAGAEQYF. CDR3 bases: TGTGCCAGCAGCCAGAGACTAGCGGGAGCCGAGCAGTACTTC.

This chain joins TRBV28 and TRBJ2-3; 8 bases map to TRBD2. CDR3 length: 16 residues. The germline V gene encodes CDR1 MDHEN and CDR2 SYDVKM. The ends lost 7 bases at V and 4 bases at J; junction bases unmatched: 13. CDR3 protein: CASNSDGTSGADTQYF. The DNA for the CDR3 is TGTGCCAGCAACTCCGACGGGACTAGTGGCGCAGATACGCAGTATTTT. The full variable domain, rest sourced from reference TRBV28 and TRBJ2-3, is DVKVTQSSRYLVKRTGEKVFLECVQDMDHENMFWYRQDPGLGLRLIYFSYDVKMKEKGDIPEGYSVSREKKERFSLILESASTNQTSMYLCASNSDGTSGADTQYFGPGTRLTVL.

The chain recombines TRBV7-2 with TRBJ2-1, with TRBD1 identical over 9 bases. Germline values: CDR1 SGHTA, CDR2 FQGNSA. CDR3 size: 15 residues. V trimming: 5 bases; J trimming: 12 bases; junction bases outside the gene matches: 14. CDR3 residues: CASSPRAGQGNRQFF. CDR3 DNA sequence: TGTGCCAGCAGCCCTAGGGCAGGACAGGGGAATAGGCAGTTCTTC.

CDR3 nucleotides: TGTGCCAGCAGTAACGCCGGTGAAAAACTGTTTTTT. It specifies CASSNAGEKLFF. The V call is TRBV5-5, the J call TRBJ1-4; D gene uncertain. V shed 5 bases and J shed 7 bases, with 9 bases lying between them. Germline CDR1 and CDR2: SGHKS and YYEKEE (reference sequence). This CDR3 has 12 amino acids.